Below, 13 T cell receptor beta chains from the same sample are listed, as sequenced in a study of cytomegalovirus exposure and HLA in healthy donors (TCRdb year 2017). The library was generated by the immunoSEQ multiplex PCR assay. For the multiplex PCR, a mixture combining 60 forward primers for TCR Vbeta segments and 13 reverse primers for TCR Jbeta segments was used. TCRdb limited this immuneACCESS table to in-frame rearrangements with V and J called. A share of clones is missing; checked studies link under half to unresolved V genes, and the rest is unexplained. Recorded for this sample are hundreds of thousands of clones; 82% of them occurred a single time. Clones ranked in the top ten supply 6% of the sample. Material for sequencing was PBMCs. All receptors derive from a man aged 40-50 years in good health and CMV-seropositive.

Only a few counts were recorded for this clone. The V gene is TRBV5-1, the J gene TRBJ2-3; 9 bases match TRBD1. Germline V CDR1 and CDR2: SGHRS, YFSETQ. The CDR3 consists of 14 residues. J gave up 6 bases and V 5 bases, and 7 bases lay outside the gene matches. CDR3 region: CASRRTGVSDTQYF. CDR3 nucleotide sequence: TGCGCCAGCAGACGGACAGGGGTTTCCGATACGCAGTATTTT.

V usage is TRBV29-1 and J usage is TRBJ2-1, with D perhaps TRBD2 (6 bases). The CDR3 has 16 amino acids. The germline CDR1 and CDR2 sequences are SQVTM and ANQGSEA. V was pared by 4 bases and J by 4 bases, with 20 bases between. The CDR3 DNA is TGCAGCGTTGGCTTATTGGGGCGGGACTTTTACAATGAGCAGTTCTTC. It translates to CSVGLLGRDFYNEQFF.

V and J are TRBV4-1 and TRBJ1-1; D is undetermined. CDR3 length equals 14 residues. With 2 bases removed from V and 1 base from J, the gap between germline ends came to 8 bases. CDR1 is MGHRA and CDR2 is YSYEKL in the germline V gene. The CDR3, as DNA: TGCGCCAGCAGCCAACTTGAGGCGAACACTGAAGCTTTCTTT. This encodes CASSQLEANTEAFF.

J is TRBJ2-7 and V is TRBV7-8, with 8 nucleotides matching TRBD2. V lost 3 bases and J lost 2; bases outside the gene matches: 6. The CDR3 sequence is 15 residues long. Germline V gene sequence: CDR1 SGHVS, CDR2 FQNEAQ. The CDR3 region has the DNA TGTGCCAGCAGCTTGAGCGCGGGAGGCCCCTACGAGCAGTACTTC. Translating it yields CASSLSAGGPYEQYF.

This chain connects TRBV19 to TRBJ1-5; maybe TRBD1 (6 bases). The CDR3 is 15 residues long. The ends were cut back, 5 bases at V and 0 bases at J, with 11 bases in the middle. CDR1 and CDR2 (germline): LNHDA, SQIVND (reference sequence). The CDR3 coding sequence is TGTGCCAGTAGTCCAGGGGTTGTTAGCAATCAGCCCCAGCATTTT. Its translation: CASSPGVVSNQPQHF.

The chain is built from TRBV19 and TRBJ1-1, with TRBD1 matching over 7 bases. From germline, CDR1 is LNHDA and CDR2 SQIVND (reference sequence). The CDR3 has 18 residues. V was pared by 1 base and J by 1 base, with 12 bases of the junction left unmatched. This CDR3 is CASSIGVRQGGTNTEAFF. The CDR3 region has the DNA TGTGCCAGTAGTATAGGAGTGAGACAGGGTGGGACGAACACTGAAGCTTTCTTT.

The gene calls are TRBV18 and TRBJ1-1; possible D gene TRBD1, 5 bases. Deletions cut 6 bases from V and 5 bases from J, with 22 bases between. CDR3 length equals 16 residues. Germline V gives CDR1 KGHSH, CDR2 LQKENI. CDR3 residues: CASSLDLGAVRTEAFF. The CDR3 region has the DNA TGTGCCAGCTCCCTGGACCTTGGGGCGGTAAGGACTGAAGCTTTCTTT.

This chain connects TRBV27 to TRBJ1-3; D may be TRBD1 (5 bases). Looked up from germline, CDR1 is MNHEY and CDR2 is SMNVEV (reference sequence). The germline V and J ends were trimmed by 5 bases and 3 bases, with 11 bases remaining between them. The CDR3 extends over 14 amino acids. The CDR3 is CASSPRGVGNTIYF. In DNA form, the CDR3 reads TGTGCCAGCAGTCCCCGGGGGGTTGGAAACACCATATATTTT.

This chain uses TRBV6-5 with TRBJ2-4; possible D gene TRBD2, 5 bases. This CDR3 contains 11 residues. V lost 7 bases, J lost 6 bases, and 7 bases lay in between. Germline assignment: CDR1 MNHEY and CDR2 SVGAGI. The CDR3 here is CASTGGNIQYF. The CDR3 bases are TGTGCCAGCACCGGAGGAAACATTCAGTACTTC.

This chain links TRBV5-6 with TRBJ1-1, with unresolved D. Between the trimmed V and J ends, which lost 0 bases and 3 bases, there was a span of 12 bases. CDR1 is SGHDT, CDR2 YYEEEE, per germline. The CDR3 length is 15 residues. CDR3 sequence: CASSLGVSADTEAFF. The CDR3 nucleotides are TGTGCCAGCAGCTTGGGGGTGTCAGCGGACACTGAAGCTTTCTTT.

The chain combines TRBV6-1 with TRBJ1-1, with 8 bases aligning to TRBD1. CDR3 length equals 15 residues. Germline V gene sequence: CDR1 MNHNS, CDR2 SASEGT. V lost 2 bases and J lost 1; bases outside the gene matches: 3. The CDR3 region has the DNA TGTGCCAGCAGTGAACGTGGGACAGGGAACACTGAAGCTTTCTTT. Translation: CASSERGTGNTEAFF.

This clone appeared a few times. In DNA, the CDR3 is TGTGCCAGCAGCCCATTGACTCAAGGCTCCTACAATGAGCAGTTCTTC. This translates into CASSPLTQGSYNEQFF. The chain links TRBV5-6 to TRBJ2-1, with no clear D. V lost 4 bases to trimming and J lost 0 bases, with 14 bases between them. The germline gives CDR1 SGHDT, CDR2 YYEEEE. The CDR3 sequence is 16 residues long.

The chain joins TRBV5-1 to TRBJ2-6, with 10 nucleotides matching TRBD2. Germline CDR1 reads SGHRS; CDR2 reads YFSETQ. V lost 3 bases to trimming and J lost 0 bases; unmatched junction nucleotides: 6. The CDR3 is 18 residues long. CDR3 bases: TGCGCCAGCAGCTCCCGGACTAGCGGTTCCTCTGGGGCCAACGTCCTGACTTTC. Its protein product is CASSSRTSGSSGANVLTF.